This T cell receptor beta chain came from a study of CD8+ T cells in alopecia areata. Study context: Administration of oral tofacitinib to treated patients was at 5 to 10 mg twice daily.

The study team obtained lesional scalp punch biopsies and peripheral blood from alopecia areata patients. RNA, once extracted, was reverse transcribed into cDNA for use as the sequencing template. Some clones are missing from TCRdb's copy, which holds only in-frame ones; the method was immunoSEQ multiplex PCR. The sample carries around 140,000 clones, roughly 61% recorded once. Note on this clone: Its target is unknown. At one boundary the junction diverges from the germline segment, which might be a read error.

This CDR3 comprises 11 residues. Germline CDR1 MGHDK, CDR2 SYGVNS. General observations from the study: Scalp sequencing also captures normal skin's resident alphabeta T cells. The study found TCR sharing across patients less clear than in mice, possibly for HLA reasons.

This sequence was found in a human donor with alopecia areata. This chain connects TRBV25-1 to TRBJ1-2; D uncertain. The sample was CD4+ T cells sorted from blood, taken at week 0. The CDR3 coding sequence is TGTGCCAGCAGTGCCGACCCGGAGGATGCCTTC. Encoded protein: CASSADPEDAF.